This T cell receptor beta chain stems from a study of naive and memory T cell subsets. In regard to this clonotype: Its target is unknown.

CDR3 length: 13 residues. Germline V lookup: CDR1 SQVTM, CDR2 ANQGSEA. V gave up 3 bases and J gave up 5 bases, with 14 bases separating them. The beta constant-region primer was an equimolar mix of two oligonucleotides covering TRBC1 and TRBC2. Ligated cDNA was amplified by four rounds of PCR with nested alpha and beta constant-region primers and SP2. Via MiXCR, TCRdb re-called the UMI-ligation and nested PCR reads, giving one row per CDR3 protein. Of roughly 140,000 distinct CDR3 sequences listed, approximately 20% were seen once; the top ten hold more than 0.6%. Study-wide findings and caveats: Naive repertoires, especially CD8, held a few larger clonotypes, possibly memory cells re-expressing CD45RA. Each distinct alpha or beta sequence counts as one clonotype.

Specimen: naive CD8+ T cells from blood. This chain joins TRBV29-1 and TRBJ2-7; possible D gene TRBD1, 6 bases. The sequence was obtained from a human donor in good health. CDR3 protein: CSVERTESHEQYF. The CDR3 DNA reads TGCAGCGTTGAGCGGACAGAAAGCCACGAGCAGTACTTC.